Detailed here is one T cell receptor (beta chain). Its antigen is unknown. The data stem from a study of OX40 agonist ivuxolimab in advanced cancers. Findings and limits, study-wide: Averaging showed that CD8+ T cells had more expanded clones than CD4+ did.

Method: immunoSEQ multiplex PCR; TCRdb's copy keeps in-frame clones and lacks some. Among roughly 48,000 clones listed, 84% were seen once. Specimen: CD4+ or CD8+ T cells sorted from blood, collected in a trial of the OX40 agonist ivuxolimab. The sequence derives from an adult with an advanced solid tumor such as melanoma, head and neck, liver or kidney cancer.

DNA of the CDR3: TGTGCCTGGAGTCGGGACAGACCTTTAGGCTACACCTTC. It codes for CAWSRDRPLGYTF. The chain has TRBV30 and TRBJ1-2; 7 bases line up with TRBD1. CDR3 size: 13 residues. The germline V gene has CDR1 GTSNPN and CDR2 SVGIG (reference sequence). Germline trimming cut 2 bases from V and 8 bases from J; bases unmatched to any gene: 8.